Each of the 16 T cell receptor beta chains below was sequenced from the same sample in a study of regulatory T cells in long-lasting Graves disease. Time point: newly diagnosed GD, antithyroid drugs for less than 3 months. PBMCs were the source of the RNA used for TCR sequencing. Arm-PCR of CDR3 regions and iRepertoire HTBI primers were used to build TCR beta libraries. TCRdb passed the multiplex PCR reads through MiXCR, listing each CDR3 protein once. Of 500,000 or so distinct CDR3 sequences in the sample, approximately 14% are singletons; the top ten hold roughly 15%. A further study also used this sample, focusing on T cells in Graves' hyperthyroidism and ophthalmopathy.

The sample was peripheral blood mononuclear cells (PBMCs), taken at new diagnosis, from a patient treated with antithyroid drugs. These TCRs come from a woman aged 50 to 60 with Graves disease.

This clonotype came up many times. The chain recombines TRBV2 with TRBJ2-3, with 8 bases aligning to TRBD2. The CDR3 totals 14 residues. The V gene's germline CDR1 is SNHLY and CDR2 FYNNEI. The J segment lost 0 bases and the V segment lost 10 bases, leaving 6 bases of the junction unmatched. Here the CDR3 DNA reads TGTGCCATCCATAGCGGGGCGAGCACAGATACGCAGTATTTT. Translating it yields CAIHSGASTDTQYF.

This clonotype was counted ten times or more. The J gene is TRBJ2-1, the V gene TRBV27, with a possible D match to TRBD2 (6 bases). V was clipped by 3 bases and J by 2 bases, with 8 bases between them. The CDR3 has 14 amino acids. The V gene's germline CDR1 is MNHEY and CDR2 SMNVEV (reference sequence). The CDR3 is CASSLRDAYNEQFF. The DNA for the CDR3 is TGTGCCAGCAGTTTGCGGGATGCCTACAATGAGCAGTTCTTC.

This clonotype was counted between two and nine times. This chain links TRBV7-9 with TRBJ2-1; possibly TRBD2 for D (5 bases). Matching the DNA end better, TRBJ2-5 makes the J call doubtful. Germline CDR1 is SEHNR and CDR2 is FQNEAQ (reference sequence). The CDR3 extends over 11 amino acids. CDR3 coding DNA: TGTGCCAGCCGGGCGGGAGAGACCCAGTACTTC. Translation: CASRAGETQYF.

The chain combines TRBV9 with TRBJ2-1, with 8 nucleotides matching TRBD2. The germline gives CDR1 SGDLS, CDR2 YYNGEE. V lost 0 bases to trimming and J lost 8 bases; unmatched junction nucleotides: 10. The CDR3 has 16 residues. This CDR3 is CASSVGIGRGLDEQFF. Here the CDR3 DNA reads TGTGCCAGCAGCGTAGGGATCGGGAGGGGTTTAGATGAGCAGTTCTTC.

This clonotype was picked up a small number of times. The chain recombines TRBV19 with TRBJ1-1; D is unresolved. There are 17 residues in the CDR3. V shed 5 bases and J shed 0 bases, with 19 bases lying between them. Germline lookup yields CDR1 LNHDA and CDR2 SQIVND (reference sequence). CDR3 coding DNA: TGTGCCAGTAGTTCCCCGGACCTGGCAAAATTGAACACTGAAGCTTTCTTT. The encoded protein is CASSSPDLAKLNTEAFF.

This clonotype was observed a few times. The chain recombines TRBV2 with TRBJ1-5; TRBD1 might be the D (6 bases). The CDR3 has 13 residues. The V gene's germline CDR1 is SNHLY and CDR2 FYNNEI. Trimming cost V 7 bases and J 7 bases, with 14 bases left between them. CDR3 sequence: CASNWQGTQPQHF. In nucleotides, the CDR3 is TGTGCCAGCAATTGGCAGGGGACCCAGCCCCAGCATTTT. The whole variable domain, remainder taken from reference TRBV2 and TRBJ1-5, is EPEVTQTPSHQVTQMGQEVILRCVPISNHLYFYWYRQILGQKVEFLVSFYNNEISEKSEIFDDQFSVERPDGSNFTLKIRSTKLEDSAMYFCASNWQGTQPQHFGDGTRLSIL.

CDR3 residues: CAWSKMLGVRYGYTF. CDR3 coding DNA: TGTGCCTGGAGCAAAATGTTAGGTGTCAGATATGGCTACACCTTC. This chain links TRBV30 with TRBJ1-2; D is uncertain. The CDR3 consists of 15 residues. V dropped 3 bases and J dropped 5 bases, with 19 bases sitting between them. Germline V gene data show CDR1 as GTSNPN and CDR2 as SVGIG (reference sequence). The complete variable domain, with remaining parts taken from reference TRBV30 and TRBJ1-2, reads SQTIHQWPATLVQPVGSPLSLECTVEGTSNPNLYWYRQAAGRGLQLLFYSVGIGQISSEVPQNLSASRPQDRQFILSSKKLLLSDSGFYLCAWSKMLGVRYGYTFGSGTRLTVV.

Remarks on this clonotype: With a much larger clone just one base away, this may be a read error. This chain connects TRBV5-1 to TRBJ1-2; a possible D gene is TRBD1 (6 bases). The CDR3 loop spans 14 amino acids. Germline CDR1 SGHRS, CDR2 YFSETQ. The CDR3 DNA follows: TGCGCCAGCAGCTTCTCCACAGGGTCCTATGTCTACACCTTC. Amino acid sequence: CASSFSTGSYVYTF.

In its sample, this clonotype was seen many times. The rearrangement uses TRBV11-1 and TRBJ2-1; 14 nucleotides line up with TRBD2. CDR3 length: 18 residues. The J segment lost 3 bases and the V segment lost 6 bases, leaving 10 bases of the junction unmatched. CDR1 is SGHAT and CDR2 is FQDESV in the germline V gene (reference sequence). The CDR3 loop reads CASSPRPGLAGVYNEQFF. The CDR3 region has the DNA TGTGCCAGCAGTCCCCGCCCGGGACTAGCGGGAGTCTACAATGAGCAGTTCTTC.

This clonotype occurred many times. The V gene is TRBV3-1, the J gene TRBJ2-7; D might be TRBD1 or TRBD2, each matching 7 bases. This CDR3 region has 12 residues. Trimming removed 4 bases at V and 10 bases at J, with 14 bases between. The germline V gene encodes CDR1 LGHDT and CDR2 YNNKEL (reference sequence). CDR3 amino acids: CASSRGGTVQYF. The CDR3 nucleotides are TGTGCCAGCAGCCGGGGAGGGACAGTCCAGTACTTC.

The rearrangement joins TRBV5-5 to TRBJ2-3, with D perhaps assigned TRBD1 or TRBD2 (5 bases each). Trimming cost V 6 bases and J 0 bases, with 11 bases left between them. The CDR3 runs 14 residues. CDR1 and CDR2 from the germline V gene are SGHKS and YYEKEE (reference sequence). The CDR3 loop is CASTTRDSTDTQYF. CDR3 DNA sequence: TGTGCCAGCACCACAAGGGACAGCACAGATACGCAGTATTTT.

This clonotype was seen only a few times. The gene calls are TRBV19 and TRBJ2-2, with D unresolved. The V end was cut by 8 bases, the J end by 8 bases, with 21 bases between. The CDR3 is made up of 15 amino acids. The germline gives CDR1 LNHDA, CDR2 SQIVND (reference sequence). CDR3 residues: CASLRDANRIGELFF. DNA for the CDR3: TGTGCCAGTTTAAGAGACGCCAATCGTATAGGGGAGCTGTTTTTT.

This clonotype was observed a few times. The genes are TRBV10-3 and TRBJ2-3, with TRBD2 as a possible D gene (5 bases). V lost 6 bases and J 0 bases, leaving 13 bases between the germline ends. Germline V gene sequence: CDR1 ENHRY, CDR2 SYGVKD. The CDR3 extends over 15 amino acids. CDR3 region: CAISEGGGSTDTQYF. DNA for the CDR3: TGTGCCATCAGCGAAGGAGGCGGTAGCACAGATACGCAGTATTTT.

Many counts were recorded for this clonotype. The chain couples TRBV20-1 to TRBJ1-4; D is ambiguous. Germline V gene sequence: CDR1 DFQATT, CDR2 SNEGSKA (reference sequence). Trimming pared 3 bases from V and 7 bases from J, leaving 9 bases between. The CDR3 runs to 12 residues. The CDR3 region is CSARGGSEKLFF. CDR3 bases: TGCAGTGCTAGGGGTGGATCTGAAAAACTGTTTTTT.

This chain links TRBV4-1 with TRBJ2-7, with TRBD2 identical over 13 bases. The CDR3 runs to 18 residues. The ends lost 5 bases at V and 5 bases at J; junction bases unmatched: 15. Germline V CDR1 and CDR2: MGHRA, YSYEKL. Written as DNA, the CDR3 is TGCGCCAGCAGCTCGATCGGGACTAGCGGGATCGTAACCCACGAGCAGTACTTC. Translating gives CASSSIGTSGIVTHEQYF.

Comment on this clonotype: One junction end disagrees with the germline gene, perhaps due to a read error. This chain joins TRBV7-6 and TRBJ1-1; 7 nucleotides match TRBD1. CDR3 length: 15 residues. The V gene's germline CDR1 is SGHVS and CDR2 FNYEAQ. DNA for the CDR3: TGCGCCAGCAGCCGAGGGGGCAGGGGAGTTACTGAAGCTTTCTTT. Protein: CASSRGGRGVTEAFF.